This section outlines one T cell receptor (beta chain) sequence together with its context. The data belong to a study of blood T cell repertoires in COVID-19. Study at large: Researchers got acute and convalescent COVID-19 samples from the United States, Italy and Spain.

The table came from immunoSEQ multiplex PCR; TCRdb's copy has only in-frame clones and leaves some out. The sample lists roughly 100,000 clones, about 90% occurring once. The sequence was collected from a human donor in a cohort sampled during active COVID-19. Sequencing was done on a sample of peripheral blood.

Written as DNA, the CDR3 is TGTGCCAGCAGCACGGGACAGAACACTGAAGCTTTCTTT. It translates to CASSTGQNTEAFF. The chain recombines TRBV5-6 with TRBJ1-1; maybe TRBD1 (6 bases). Germline V gene lookup returns CDR1 SGHDT and CDR2 YYEEEE. CDR3 length: 13 residues. The V end lost 4 bases, the J end lost 1 base, and 8 bases lay between the germline ends.